These 9 T cell receptor beta chains were all obtained from the same sample, sequenced in a study of control samples from healthy donors and cancer patients. Profiled with immunoSEQ multiplex PCR; TCRdb holds only in-frame clones, not every one. The sample includes 78,000 or so clones, more than 70% of them seen just once. Sequenced material: blood. The receptor source for this set is a woman aged 45-65 years in good health.

The chain is built from TRBV2 and TRBJ2-7, with 8 bases that match TRBD1. The CDR3 contains 14 residues. CDR1 and CDR2 (germline): SNHLY, FYNNEI. With 7 bases clipped from V and 7 bases from J, the junction kept 12 bases outside the gene matches. The CDR3 spells CASKFGTGQEEQYF. CDR3 DNA sequence: TGTGCCAGCAAGTTCGGGACAGGTCAAGAGGAGCAGTACTTC.

The chain joins TRBV6-6 to TRBJ2-2, with unresolved D. V was cut by 6 bases and J by 9 bases, with 8 bases left in between. The CDR3 runs 11 residues. Per germline, CDR1 MNHNY and CDR2 SVGAGI (reference sequence). CDR3 sequence: CASSISRELFF. The CDR3 DNA reads as TGTGCCAGCAGCATTTCCCGGGAGCTGTTTTTT.

This clone was seen only a few times. For the CDR3, the DNA is TGTGCCAGCAGCGTACTAGGGAACTACGAGCAGTACTTC. This gives the protein CASSVLGNYEQYF. The chain couples TRBV7-9 to TRBJ2-7; a weak D match, TRBD2 (5 bases). Trimming took 5 bases from V and 3 from J, leaving 11 bases between them. Germline CDR1 is SEHNR and CDR2 is FQNEAQ (reference sequence). The CDR3 is 13 residues long.

The rearrangement links TRBV7-9 to TRBJ2-1, with 7 nucleotides matching TRBD1. The V gene's germline CDR1 is SEHNR and CDR2 FQNEAQ (reference sequence). V gave up 3 bases and J gave up 8 bases; unmatched junction bases: 7. This CDR3 is built from 14 residues. The CDR3 loop reads CASSFGGQDDEQFF. The CDR3 DNA follows: TGTGCCAGCAGCTTCGGCGGACAGGACGATGAGCAGTTCTTC.

Remarks on this clone: The sample contains more than one DNA sequence encoding this CDR3. The chain links TRBV7-9 to TRBJ2-7; D not certain. The CDR3 is 12 residues long. From germline, CDR1 is SEHNR and CDR2 FQNEAQ (reference sequence). V was trimmed by 3 bases and J by 3 bases, leaving 6 bases between them. For the CDR3, the DNA is TGTGCCAGCAGCTTCGGAAGCTACGAGCAGTACTTC. Translating gives CASSFGSYEQYF. Looking up the rest from reference TRBV7-9 and TRBJ2-7 gives the full variable domain: DTGVSQNPRHKITKRGQNVTFRCDPISEHNRLYWYRQTLGQGPEFLTYFQNEAQLEKSRLLSDRFSAERPKGSFSTLEIQRTEQGDSAMYLCASSFGSYEQYFGPGTRLTVT.

This clone was picked up one time. V is TRBV2 and J is TRBJ2-5, with a weak D call TRBD1 (5 bases). This CDR3 region has 16 residues. Trimming took off 6 bases at V and 5 bases at J, with 22 bases between the two ends. CDR1 and CDR2 from the germline V gene are SNHLY and FYNNEI. Here the CDR3 reads CASRGKTATSAETQYF. The CDR3 nucleotides are TGTGCCAGCAGGGGCAAGACAGCTACCTCTGCCGAGACCCAGTACTTC. The full variable domain, completed using reference TRBV2 and TRBJ2-5, is EPEVTQTPSHQVTQMGQEVILRCVPISNHLYFYWYRQILGQKVEFLVSFYNNEISEKSEIFDDQFSVERPDGSNFTLKIRSTKLEDSAMYFCASRGKTATSAETQYFGPGTRLLVL.

The chain combines TRBV5-8 with TRBJ2-4; TRBD1 matches 10 bases. CDR1 SGHTS and CDR2 YDEGEE come from the germline V gene. The CDR3 loop spans 17 amino acids. Trimming took 1 base from V and 8 from J; bases not matched to a gene: 12. The CDR3 loop is CASSLPFGQGDGYIQYF. In DNA form, the CDR3 reads TGTGCCAGCAGCTTGCCCTTCGGACAGGGGGATGGATACATTCAGTACTTC.

V gene TRBV2 combines with J gene TRBJ1-2, with a tentative D call TRBD1 (5 bases). CDR1 is SNHLY, CDR2 FYNNEI, per germline. CDR3 length equals 14 residues. V was pared by 1 base and J by 9 bases, with 15 bases between. The CDR3 reads CASSEVGAGYSYTF. As DNA, the CDR3 is TGTGCCAGCAGTGAAGTAGGGGCCGGGTATAGCTACACCTTC.

This chain uses TRBV9 with TRBJ1-5, with unresolved D. The germline V gene has CDR1 SGDLS and CDR2 YYNGEE. The ends were cut back, 4 bases at V and 10 bases at J, with 15 bases in the middle. The CDR3 totals 13 residues. CDR3 DNA sequence: TGTGCCAGCAGCCCGCGTCCCGAGGGACCCCAGCATTTT. Translating it yields CASSPRPEGPQHF. The full variable domain, rest sourced from reference TRBV9 and TRBJ1-5, is DSGVTQTPKHLITATGQRVTLRCSPRSGDLSVYWYQQSLDQGLQFLIQYYNGEERAKGNILERFSAQQFPDLHSELNLSSLELGDSALYFCASSPRPEGPQHFGDGTRLSIL.